Described below is a single T cell receptor (beta chain) sequence and its context. The data belong to a study of blood T cell repertoires in COVID-19. The CDR3 sequence is 15 residues long. The ends were cut back, 3 bases at V and 7 bases at J, with 19 bases in the middle. From germline, CDR1 is LNHDA and CDR2 SQIVND (reference sequence). Clones were sequenced by immunoSEQ multiplex PCR, and TCRdb holds only the in-frame ones, with some missing. Here the sample spans approximately 160,000 clones, around 80% being singletons. The sequence was obtained from a man between 60 and 75 years old with active or convalescent COVID-19. The chain recombines TRBV19 with TRBJ2-7; the D is unclear. Sequencing was done on a sample of peripheral blood. The CDR3 DNA is TGTGCCAGTAGTATTAGTAAAGCCAGACTCCCGGAGCAGTACTTC. It is translated as CASSISKARLPEQYF.